A single sample gave rise to the 3 T cell receptor beta chains below, sequenced in a study of CD8 T cells in Susac syndrome. RNA in amounts of about 0.5 to 1 ug was reverse transcribed with random hexamers. One entry per CDR3 protein results from TCRdb running MiXCR on the immunoSEQ multiplex PCR reads. The sample carries about 280,000 distinct CDR3 sequences, about 85% recorded once. The material sequenced was CD8+ T cells from PBMCs. The source of these receptors is a human donor with multiple sclerosis.

Only a few counts were recorded for this clonotype. The J gene is TRBJ1-2, the V gene TRBV7-9; unclear D gene. The CDR3 is 13 amino acids. With 1 base removed from V and 4 bases from J, the gap between germline ends came to 7 bases. Looked up from germline, CDR1 is SEHNR and CDR2 is FQNEAQ (reference sequence). The CDR3 reads CASSLGKGYGYTF. CDR3 nucleotides: TGTGCCAGCAGCTTAGGGAAGGGCTATGGCTACACCTTC.

The gene calls are TRBV2 and TRBJ2-5, with D uncertain. The CDR3 has 13 residues. Trimming cost V 8 bases and J 5 bases, with 15 bases left between them. In germline, CDR1 is SNHLY, CDR2 FYNNEI. CDR3 coding DNA: TGTGCCAGCTCCTCGACCTTGGGGGAGACCCAGTACTTC. This codes for CASSSTLGETQYF.

This chain joins TRBV19 and TRBJ2-3; TRBD1 might be the D (6 bases). V lost 0 bases to trimming and J lost 3 bases, with 16 bases between them. CDR1 LNHDA and CDR2 SQIVND come from the germline V gene (reference sequence). The CDR3 has 17 residues. The CDR3 nucleotides are TGTGCCAGTAGTATAGATCTTAGGGGGAGTTGGACAGATACGCAGTATTTT. This codes for CASSIDLRGSWTDTQYF.